This TCR beta chain was captured by sequencing in a study of blood T cell repertoires in COVID-19. The overall study: Spain, Italy and the United States supplied samples that represented acute and convalescent COVID-19. From T cells, B-cell-depleted T cells, or PBMCs came the material, which was cDNA or gDNA.

Per the study methods: Quantification of nucleated cells was approximated via reference gene primer amplification. TCRdb's table, derived via immunoSEQ multiplex PCR, lists solely in-frame clones and lacks some. For V, J and clone size, that table is used; D and trimming come from the DNA. This table holds 150,000 to 200,000 clones, around 83% found once. This CDR3 has 16 residues. Trimming left V 1 base short and J 0 bases short, with 10 bases between. Germline CDR1 KGHDR, CDR2 SFDVKD. This clone was found once. V usage is TRBV24-1 and J usage is TRBJ2-3; no reliable D call. The sequence was obtained from a man in his late teens or twenties with acute or convalescent COVID-19. The sequencing sample was made of peripheral blood. The CDR3 reads CATSDLSEESTDTQYF. The CDR3 DNA reads TGTGCCACCAGTGATTTATCTGAGGAAAGCACAGATACGCAGTATTTT.